These T cell receptor beta chains were read from a single sample in a study of somatic mutations in cytotoxic T cells in rheumatoid arthritis. Using immunoSEQ multiplex PCR, the repertoire was profiled, and TCRdb retains in-frame clones only, with some absent. The sample carries about 6,700 clones, 75% recorded once. Sequenced material: CD8+ T cells sorted from blood. The receptors stem from a woman aged 60-70 years in good health. Each CDR3 is given with its conserved first and last residue. A D gene is named only where the DNA matches it firmly. Not every row has a clone size; where given, it reads once, few, many or a size class.

V gene: TRBV11-2; J gene: TRBJ1-2; D gene: TRBD1; clone size: .; CDR3 DNA: TGTGCCAGCAGCTTGGGACAGTATCTCAACTATGGCTACACCTTC; CDR3 protein: CASSLGQYLNYGYTF
V gene: TRBV14; J gene: TRBJ1-2; D gene: .; clone size: few; CDR3 DNA: TGTGCCAGCAGCCCTTGGCAGGGCGTTGGCTATGGCTACACCTTC; CDR3 protein: CASSPWQGVGYGYTF
V gene: TRBV4-2; J gene: TRBJ2-4; D gene: .; clone size: few; CDR3 DNA: TGTGCCAGCAGCCAAGAAATTGGAAACAGGTGGTTACTAGCCAAAAACATTCAGTACTTC; CDR3 protein: CASSQEIGNRWLLAKNIQYF
V gene: TRBV9; J gene: TRBJ2-6; D gene: TRBD1; clone size: .; CDR3 DNA: TGTGCCAGCAGCGAGACAGGGCTCGGGGCCAACGTCCTGACTTTC; CDR3 protein: CASSETGLGANVLTF
V gene: TRBV7-9; J gene: TRBJ2-1; D gene: TRBD1; clone size: .; CDR3 DNA: TGTGCCAGCAGCTCCGGGACAGCGATCGGCAAGACTTACAATGAGCAGTTCTTC; CDR3 protein: CASSSGTAIGKTYNEQFF
V gene: TRBV9; J gene: TRBJ1-4; D gene: .; clone size: .; CDR3 DNA: TGTGCCAGCAGCACTCAGGGAGGGGCCCCTAATGAAAAACTGTTTTTT; CDR3 protein: CASSTQGGAPNEKLFF
V gene: TRBV7-2; J gene: TRBJ1-1; D gene: .; clone size: .; CDR3 DNA: TGTGCCAGCAGCTTAGGAGGAGAAGCTTTCTTT; CDR3 protein: CASSLGGEAFF
V gene: TRBV2; J gene: TRBJ2-3; D gene: TRBD2; clone size: .; CDR3 DNA: TGTGCCAGCAGTGGGGGACTAGCGGATCATCTTAACACAGATACGCAGTATTTT; CDR3 protein: CASSGGLADHLNTDTQYF
V gene: TRBV7-8; J gene: TRBJ2-5; D gene: .; clone size: once; CDR3 DNA: TGTGCCAGCAGCTCCCAAGGAGTCCAAGAGACCCAGTACTTC; CDR3 protein: CASSSQGVQETQYF
V gene: TRBV6-5; J gene: TRBJ2-7; D gene: TRBD2; clone size: few; CDR3 DNA: TGTGCCAGTACTAGCGGGAGGGCCCCCTACGAGCAGTACTTC; CDR3 protein: CASTSGRAPYEQYF
V gene: TRBV6-6; J gene: TRBJ2-7; D gene: TRBD1; clone size: .; CDR3 DNA: TGTGCCAGTAGCCACGGACAGGTGCCCGAGCAGTACTTC; CDR3 protein: CASSHGQVPEQYF